Listed below are T cell receptor beta chains from one sample, sequenced in a study of cytomegalovirus exposure and HLA in healthy donors. Libraries were prepared by immunoSEQ multiplex PCR; TCRdb keeps only in-frame clonotypes and omits some of them. The table lists some 120,000 clones, roughly 72% of them singletons. Sequencing was carried out using PBMCs. These receptors were obtained from a middle-aged man in good health and CMV-seropositive. CDR3s include the opening cysteine and the closing phenylalanine or tryptophan. A D gene is named only where the DNA matches it firmly. Clone size is given for some rows only: seen once, a few or many times, or a class if the clone is expanded.

J | V | size | D | CDR3 | DNA
TRBJ2-7 | TRBV19 | NA | TRBD1 | CASSLSGGSYEQYF | TGTGCCAGTAGCCTTTCAGGGGGCTCCTACGAGCAGTACTTC
TRBJ1-2 | TRBV2 | NA | NA | CASKSGRYGYTF | TGTGCCAGCAAGTCGGGGAGGTATGGCTACACCTTC
TRBJ2-7 | TRBV7-9 | NA | TRBD1 | CASSLGQLSYEQYF | TGTGCCAGCAGCCTGGGACAGCTCTCCTACGAGCAGTACTTC
TRBJ2-7 | TRBV6-5 | NA | TRBD2 | CASSSLGQREYEQYF | TGTGCCAGCAGTTCCCTGGGCCAGCGGGAGTACGAGCAGTACTTC
TRBJ2-4 | TRBV14 | NA | TRBD1 | CASSQEWGTSGGAKNIQYF | TGTGCCAGCAGCCAAGAGTGGGGGACATCAGGGGGAGCCAAAAACATTCAGTACTTC
TRBJ2-7 | TRBV2 | few | NA | CASHTSRRDPFWEQYF | TGTGCCAGCCACACATCCAGGAGGGACCCTTTTTGGGAGCAGTACTTC
TRBJ1-6 | TRBV5-6 | few | NA | CASSLNRVPNSPLHF | TGTGCCAGCAGCTTAAACCGGGTTCCGAATTCACCCCTCCACTTT
TRBJ2-7 | TRBV6-6 | NA | TRBD1 | CASIGTASSYEQYF | TGTGCCAGCATAGGGACAGCGAGCTCCTACGAGCAGTACTTC
TRBJ2-7 | TRBV7-8 | NA | TRBD2 | CASSSGTRLAGVVNAYEQYF | TGTGCCAGCAGCTCCGGCACCAGACTAGCGGGAGTGGTAAACGCCTACGAGCAGTACTTC
TRBJ2-7 | TRBV19 | NA | TRBD1 | CASRPRETGGSYEQYF | TGTGCCAGTCGCCCGAGGGAGACAGGGGGTTCCTACGAGCAGTACTTC
TRBJ2-1 | TRBV15 | NA | NA | CATSVAAYNEQFF | TGTGCCACCTCGGTAGCGGCTTACAATGAGCAGTTCTTC
TRBJ1-5 | TRBV6-5 | NA | NA | CASSYSGTGEPQHF | TGTGCCAGCAGTTACTCAGGGACGGGGGAGCCCCAGCATTTT
TRBJ2-5 | TRBV28 | NA | NA | CASSFGRGQETQYF | TGTGCCAGCAGTTTCGGGCGGGGTCAAGAGACCCAGTACTTC
TRBJ2-3 | TRBV2 | NA | TRBD1 | CASSPRDSQQVDTQYF | TGTGCCAGCAGTCCTCGGGACAGTCAACAGGTAGATACGCAGTATTTT
TRBJ2-3 | TRBV6-6 | NA | TRBD1 | CASRGGSSTDTQYF | TGTGCCAGCAGAGGGGGCTCTAGCACAGATACGCAGTATTTT
TRBJ1-2 | TRBV28 | NA | NA | CASSFHATSYGYTF | TGTGCCAGCAGTTTCCATGCTACCTCCTATGGCTACACCTTC
TRBJ2-7 | TRBV6-1 | NA | NA | CASSESGGRVYEQYF | TGTGCCAGCAGTGAATCTGGGGGCCGAGTTTACGAGCAGTACTTC
TRBJ1-1 | TRBV15 | NA | NA | CATSREGRGRTEAFF | TGTGCCACCAGCAGAGAGGGGCGCGGTAGAACTGAAGCTTTCTTT
TRBJ2-5 | TRBV5-1 | NA | NA | CASSLAVGGKTQYF | TGCGCCAGCAGCTTGGCAGTGGGGGGAAAGACCCAGTACTTC
TRBJ1-2 | TRBV6-4 | NA | NA | CASSVGSNYGYTF | TGTGCCAGCAGTGTTGGGAGTAACTATGGCTACACCTTC
TRBJ1-1 | TRBV7-9 | NA | NA | CASSPGQSFNTEAFF | TGTGCCAGCAGCCCTGGACAGAGCTTTAACACTGAAGCTTTCTTT
TRBJ2-7 | TRBV21-1 | few | NA | CASSWRPSSYEQYF | TGTGCCAGCAGCTGGAGGCCGAGCTCCTACGAGCAGTACTTC
TRBJ2-3 | TRBV11-1 | NA | TRBD1 | CASSGTGWSTDTQYF | TGTGCCAGCAGCGGGACAGGGTGGAGCACAGATACGCAGTATTTT
TRBJ1-1 | TRBV7-8 | NA | NA | CASSLSGKIQAFF | TGTGCCAGCAGCTTATCAGGGAAAATCCAAGCTTTCTTT
TRBJ2-1 | TRBV11-3 | NA | TRBD2 | CASSPGLAGVGEQFF | TGTGCCAGCAGCCCGGGACTAGCGGGAGTAGGCGAGCAGTTCTTC
TRBJ2-2 | TRBV11-1 | NA | TRBD2 | CASSWNSGYANTGELFF | TGTGCCAGCAGCTGGAATAGCGGGTACGCGAACACCGGGGAGCTGTTTTTT
TRBJ2-1 | TRBV6-5 | NA | NA | CASSEGDEQFF | TGTGCCAGCAGCGAGGGTGATGAGCAGTTCTTC
TRBJ2-2 | TRBV12-5 | NA | TRBD2 | CASGLPPRGSSPGELFF | TGTGCTAGTGGTTTGCCGCCGCGGGGGAGTAGCCCCGGGGAGCTGTTTTTT